These 9 T cell receptor beta chains were all obtained from the same sample, sequenced in a study of read filtering for tumor transcriptome and immune sequencing. From approximately 430 ng of RNA, a library with molecular barcoded alpha/delta and beta/gamma adaptors was made. MiXCR was run by TCRdb on the reads, yielding one entry per CDR3 protein. The sample has 85,000 or so distinct CDR3 sequences, approximately 13% seen once. Sequencing input: a population of CD138-negative cells sorted from bone marrow. Every receptor here comes from a donor over 35 with multiple myeloma.

This clonotype was seen many times. The chain uses TRBV7-9 and TRBJ2-7; D unclear. The CDR3 is 12 residues long. Germline V gene sequence: CDR1 SEHNR, CDR2 FQNEAQ (reference sequence). V was pared by 3 bases and J by 5 bases, with 8 bases between. CDR3 DNA: TGTGCCAGCAGCTTGAGGTCGGACGAGCAGTACTTC. Translated, it gives CASSLRSDEQYF.

This clonotype was seen repeatedly, ten times or more. The rearrangement links TRBV20-1 to TRBJ1-3; tentative D call: TRBD1 (5 bases). V was shortened by 6 bases and J by 0 bases, with 12 bases between the two germline ends. Germline V gene lookup returns CDR1 DFQATT and CDR2 SNEGSKA (reference sequence). This CDR3 region has 14 residues. The CDR3 region has the DNA TGCAGTGCCCAGGGACTGTACTCTGGAAACACCATATATTTT. Translating gives CSAQGLYSGNTIYF.

The CDR3 spells CASSEAGQISYEQYF. CDR3 DNA: TGTGCCAGCAGTGAAGCTGGACAGATCTCCTACGAGCAGTACTTC. The chain links TRBV2 to TRBJ2-7; tentative D call: TRBD1 (6 bases). Trimming took 0 bases from V and 0 from J, leaving 9 bases between them. Germline loops: CDR1 SNHLY, CDR2 FYNNEI. The CDR3 spans 15 residues.

This clonotype was counted many times. This sequence joins TRBV10-3 and TRBJ2-7; D uncertain. Germline V gives CDR1 ENHRY, CDR2 SYGVKD. Trimming removed 3 bases from V and 2 bases from J, with 11 bases in between. The CDR3 is 14 residues long. The CDR3 loop is CAISDGRQTYEQYF. The DNA of the CDR3 is TGTGCCATCAGTGACGGACGGCAGACCTACGAGCAGTACTTC.

V gene TRBV1 combines with J gene TRBJ2-5; the listed D gene, TRBD2, was not tested against the DNA. TRBV1 is tagged as a pseudogene. CDR3 size: 19 residues. CDR3 DNA: TGCACCAGCAGCCAAGGGGCTAGCGGGAGGGGGAGGCAACGGGAGACCCAGTACTTC. It is translated as CTSSQGASGRGRQRETQYF.

This clonotype was picked up a small number of times. A read error may explain this, as a much larger clone is one base away. The V gene is TRBV29-1, the J gene TRBJ1-2; D gene uncertain. This CDR3 is 10 amino acids long. The germline gives CDR1 SQVTM, CDR2 ANQGSEA. CDR3 residues: CGVTGYGYTF. The DNA for the CDR3 is TGCGGCGTGACTGGCTATGGCTACACCTTC. Full variable domain (remainder filled in from reference TRBV29-1 and TRBJ1-2): SAVISQKPSRDICQRGTSLTIQCQVDSQVTMMFWYRQQPGQSLTLIATANQGSEATYESGFVIDKFPISRPNLTFSTLTVSNMSPEDSSIYLCGVTGYGYTFGSGTRLTVV.

This clonotype has ten or more counts. The chain carries TRBV5-1 and TRBJ2-5; 11 nucleotides match TRBD2. The CDR3 covers 16 residues. V lost 4 bases, J lost 4 bases, and 9 bases stayed unmatched. Germline lookup yields CDR1 SGHRS and CDR2 YFSETQ. CDR3 sequence reads: CASSGGLAEGIETQYF. CDR3 coding DNA: TGCGCCAGCAGCGGGGGACTAGCGGAGGGGATAGAGACCCAGTACTTC.

The chain joins TRBV20-1 to TRBJ2-7; D possibly uses TRBD1 or TRBD2 (5 bases each). Germline V gene sequence: CDR1 DFQATT, CDR2 SNEGSKA (reference sequence). The CDR3 consists of 15 residues. The V end was cut by 2 bases, the J end by 1 base, with 15 bases between. CDR3 coding DNA: TGCAGTGCTAGAACCGGGGCTAGTCGGTCCTACGAGCAGTACTTC. Residues: CSARTGASRSYEQYF.

This clonotype has ten or more counts. The chain recombines TRBV4-1 with TRBJ1-1; TRBD1 agrees at 7 bases. The CDR3 sequence is 14 residues long. CDR1 and CDR2 from the germline V gene are MGHRA and YSYEKL. V shed 0 bases, J shed 10 bases, and the junction held 8 bases outside the gene matches. The CDR3 DNA reads as TGCGCCAGCAGCCAAGAGGGGACAGATAAGGGAGCTTTCTTT. Translating gives CASSQEGTDKGAFF.